This T cell receptor beta chain was captured in a study of blood T cell repertoires in COVID-19. The assay was immunoSEQ multiplex PCR, and TCRdb's table has in-frame clones only and misses some. The sample has about 380,000 clones; more than 75% are singletons. Trimming took 3 bases from V and 6 from J, leaving 3 bases between them. Germline V gene lookup returns CDR1 SQVTM and CDR2 ANQGSEA. This CDR3 is built from 10 residues. This receptor was obtained from a woman under 30 who had recovered from COVID-19. Sequencing was carried out using PBMCs or T cells enriched from blood (not recorded which). The rearrangement joins TRBV29-1 to TRBJ2-1, with unresolved D. The CDR3 loop reads CSVDSNEQFF. The CDR3 region has the DNA TGCAGCGTTGATAGCAATGAGCAGTTCTTC.